This TCR beta chain originates from a study of cytomegalovirus exposure and HLA in healthy donors. V lost 0 bases and J 2 bases, leaving 10 bases between the germline ends. There are 15 residues in the CDR3. Germline-derived CDR1 and CDR2 are SEHNR and FQNEAQ (reference sequence). This clone was counted a few times. Antigen unknown. Study-level findings and limits: Reportedly, diagnosis of cytomegalovirus status by the classifier showed high specificity and sensitivity.

Sequenced by immunoSEQ multiplex PCR; TCRdb stores in-frame clones only, minus some. The sample has 260,000 or so clones; 88% are singletons. The V call is TRBV7-9, the J call TRBJ2-5; perhaps TRBD2 as D (6 bases). The sequence derives from a woman aged 18-29 years in good health and CMV-seronegative. The specimen sequenced was PBMCs. CDR3 in DNA: TGTGCCAGCAGCTTAGCTTTGGGACTTCAAGAGACCCAGTACTTC. Its protein is CASSLALGLQETQYF.